The 22 T cell receptor beta chains listed next were all sequenced from one sample in a study of blood T cell repertoires in COVID-19. Method: immunoSEQ multiplex PCR; TCRdb's copy keeps in-frame clones and lacks some. The profile covers 150,000 to 200,000 clones, with about nine tenths appearing a single time and about 3.9% taken by the ten largest. The sample taken for sequencing was peripheral blood. The receptor set was obtained from a woman aged 25 to 39 with acute or convalescent COVID-19.

The chain carries TRBV28 and TRBJ1-6; the D is unclear. The V gene's germline CDR1 is MDHEN and CDR2 SYDVKM. V was trimmed by 7 bases and J by 2 bases, leaving 9 bases between them. There are 14 residues in the CDR3. The CDR3, as DNA: TGTGCCAGCAAACTCCAGGCCTATAATTCACCCCTCCACTTT. The encoded protein is CASKLQAYNSPLHF. Supplemented by reference TRBV28 and TRBJ1-6, the full variable domain reads DVKVTQSSRYLVKRTGEKVFLECVQDMDHENMFWYRQDPGLGLRLIYFSYDVKMKEKGDIPEGYSVSREKKERFSLILESASTNQTSMYLCASKLQAYNSPLHFGNGTRLTVT.

The chain is built from TRBV7-8 and TRBJ2-5; TRBD2 is a possible D gene (5 bases). V gave up 5 bases and J gave up 5 bases, with 18 bases separating them. The germline V gene has CDR1 SGHVS and CDR2 FQNEAQ. The CDR3 sequence is 15 residues long. The CDR3 is CASSPNRGFSETQYF. DNA of the CDR3: TGTGCCAGCAGCCCAAATCGCGGGTTTTCGGAGACCCAGTACTTC.

The gene calls are TRBV6-5 and TRBJ1-2; D gene unclear. In germline, CDR1 is MNHEY, CDR2 SVGAGI. The CDR3 sequence is 13 residues long. The V gene lost 6 bases and the J gene lost 4 bases, with 12 bases spanning the gap. DNA for the CDR3: TGTGCCAGCAGGATACCGGGAACCTATGGCTACACCTTC. It encodes CASRIPGTYGYTF.

The chain couples TRBV5-4 to TRBJ2-3, with 7 bases that match TRBD2. The length of the CDR3 is 17 residues. Germline values: CDR1 SGHNT, CDR2 YYREEE (reference sequence). The V and J ends lost 1 base and 0 bases, in that order; junction bases with no gene match: 8. CDR3 DNA: TGTGCCAGCAGCTTGAGGACTAGAAGCTATAGCACAGATACGCAGTATTTT. This codes for CASSLRTRSYSTDTQYF.

The chain is built from TRBV6-1 and TRBJ2-1; TRBD1 is a possible D gene (5 bases). The CDR3 extends over 15 amino acids. Germline V gene sequence: CDR1 MNHNS, CDR2 SASEGT. Between the trimmed V and J ends, which lost 2 bases and 10 bases, there was a span of 18 bases. The CDR3 protein is CASSELLAGSGEQFF. For the CDR3, the DNA is TGTGCCAGCAGTGAACTCCTGGCAGGCTCAGGGGAGCAGTTCTTC.

The chain joins TRBV4-2 to TRBJ2-7, with 13 bases identical to TRBD2. V shed 4 bases, J shed 7 bases, and the junction held 10 bases outside the gene matches. The germline CDR1 and CDR2 sequences are LGHNA and YNFKEQ. This CDR3 comprises 16 residues. The CDR3 loop is CASSLTSGRAAGEQYF. CDR3 coding DNA: TGTGCCAGCAGCCTCACTAGCGGGAGGGCCGCGGGGGAGCAGTACTTC.

The chain uses TRBV11-2 and TRBJ1-4; D is undetermined. Trimming took 4 bases from V and 2 from J, leaving 8 bases between them. Germline V gene lookup returns CDR1 SGHAT and CDR2 FQNNGV. This CDR3 contains 14 residues. The CDR3 DNA follows: TGTGCCAGCAGCTACCTAGCGACTAATGAAAAACTGTTTTTT. Its protein is CASSYLATNEKLFF.

The V gene is TRBV4-1, the J gene TRBJ2-1; TRBD2 matches 16 bases. Germline lookup yields CDR1 MGHRA and CDR2 YSYEKL. The length of the CDR3 is 18 residues. The junction had 11 bases not matched to a gene; V was cut back by 3 bases and J by 9 bases. CDR3 nucleotide sequence: TGCGCCAGCAGCCAGGGGGGACTAGCGGGAGGGATTTTTAGTGAGCAGTTCTTC. Translation gives CASSQGGLAGGIFSEQFF.

The chain couples TRBV6-5 to TRBJ1-4, with unresolved D. The CDR3 totals 14 residues. Germline loops: CDR1 MNHEY, CDR2 SVGAGI. V was shortened by 0 bases and J by 5 bases, with 7 bases between the two germline ends. The CDR3 DNA reads TGTGCCAGCAGTTACTCGTCCCAGAATGAAAAACTGTTTTTT. Translation gives CASSYSSQNEKLFF.

The J gene is TRBJ1-1, the V gene TRBV5-6; the D gene is possibly TRBD1 (5 bases). The CDR3 has 14 amino acids. CDR1 and CDR2 from the germline V gene are SGHDT and YYEEEE. The germline V and J ends were trimmed by 4 bases and 3 bases, with 13 bases remaining between them. CDR3 in amino acids: CASSGTGRYTEAFF. CDR3 nucleotides: TGTGCCAGCAGCGGGACCGGGAGGTACACTGAAGCTTTCTTT.

V gene TRBV7-9 combines with J gene TRBJ1-1, with unresolved D. The ends were cut back, 7 bases at V and 3 bases at J, with 15 bases in the middle. This CDR3 region has 14 residues. Per the germline V gene, CDR1 is SEHNR and CDR2 is FQNEAQ (reference sequence). The CDR3 DNA reads TGTGCCAGCACAATTCAGGCGGGGTACACTGAAGCTTTCTTT. It yields the protein CASTIQAGYTEAFF.

This chain uses TRBV4-2 with TRBJ2-4; TRBD1 matches at 7 bases. Germline V gives CDR1 LGHNA, CDR2 YNFKEQ. With 0 bases clipped from V and 6 bases from J, the junction kept 2 bases outside the gene matches. The CDR3 length is 14 residues. In nucleotides, the CDR3 is TGTGCCAGCAGCCAAGAATGGGACAGAAACATTCAGTACTTC. This encodes CASSQEWDRNIQYF.

The chain is built from TRBV19 and TRBJ2-2, with unresolved D. CDR1 is LNHDA and CDR2 is SQIVND in the germline V gene (reference sequence). Trimming shortened V by 6 bases and J by 2 bases, and 10 bases separated the two germline ends. The CDR3 is 14 residues long. DNA for the CDR3: TGTGCCAGTAGCCCAGGATTCAACACCGGGGAGCTGTTTTTT. Its translation is CASSPGFNTGELFF. The variable domain in full, with the rest retrieved from reference TRBV19 and TRBJ2-2, is DGGITQSPKYLFRKEGQNVTLSCEQNLNHDAMYWYRQDPGQGLRLIYYSQIVNDFQKGDIAEGYSVSREKKESFPLTVTSAQKNPTAFYLCASSPGFNTGELFFGEGSRLTVL.

The V gene is TRBV11-2, the J gene TRBJ1-1; D remains unclear. Per germline, CDR1 SGHAT and CDR2 FQNNGV. Deletions cut 5 bases from V and 5 bases from J, with 12 bases between. This CDR3 region has 13 residues. Written as DNA, the CDR3 is TGTGCCAGCAGCGTAGGCCGCGGAACTGAAGCTTTCTTT. It specifies CASSVGRGTEAFF.

This sequence joins TRBV28 and TRBJ1-5; TRBD1 agrees at 7 bases. The junction had 5 bases not matched to a gene; V was cut back by 6 bases and J by 3 bases. The CDR3 length is 14 residues. Germline CDR1 is MDHEN and CDR2 is SYDVKM. The CDR3 protein is CASSPTGTNQPQHF. The CDR3 region has the DNA TGTGCCAGCAGCCCGACAGGGACCAATCAGCCCCAGCATTTT.

The chain is built from TRBV6-5 and TRBJ2-1, with 9 nucleotides matching TRBD2. CDR1 MNHEY and CDR2 SVGAGI come from the germline V gene. This CDR3 contains 14 residues. Losses at the gene ends were 6 bases for V and 6 bases for J; bases not matched to a gene: 6. The CDR3 DNA reads TGTGCCAGCAGCCCAGCGGGAGGCACCAATGAGCAGTTCTTC. It encodes CASSPAGGTNEQFF.

The V and J genes are TRBV6-5 and TRBJ1-5; D remains unclear. The CDR3 is 13 residues long. V shed 6 bases and J shed 2 bases, with 8 bases lying between them. Germline V lookup: CDR1 MNHEY, CDR2 SVGAGI. The CDR3 protein is CASRAGGNQPQHF. The CDR3 nucleotides are TGTGCCAGCAGGGCCGGAGGCAATCAGCCCCAGCATTTT.

The chain links TRBV7-8 to TRBJ2-4; 8 bases are a match to TRBD1. The CDR3 extends over 16 amino acids. The V gene's germline CDR1 is SGHVS and CDR2 FQNEAQ. J gave up 2 bases and V 4 bases, and 7 bases lay outside the gene matches. The CDR3 nucleotides read TGTGCCAGCAGCTCGGGGACAGGATCATCCAAAAACATTCAGTACTTC. This codes for CASSSGTGSSKNIQYF. Full variable domain (outside the CDR3, taken from reference TRBV7-8 and TRBJ2-4): GAGVSQSPRYKVAKRGQDVALRCDPISGHVSLFWYQQALGQGPEFLTYFQNEAQLDKSGLPSDRFFAERPEGSVSTLKIQRTQQEDSAVYLCASSSGTGSSKNIQYFGAGTRLSVL.

The chain combines TRBV5-6 with TRBJ1-5, with D perhaps TRBD1 (5 bases). V lost 3 bases, J lost 7 bases, and 11 bases lay in between. The CDR3 length is 13 residues. CDR1 is SGHDT, CDR2 YYEEEE, per germline. CDR3 nucleotides: TGTGCCAGCAGCTGGGGGGTACACCAGCCCCAGCATTTT. It yields the protein CASSWGVHQPQHF.

CDR3 in amino acids: CASQATSGTAYEQYF. In nucleotides, the CDR3 is TGCGCCAGCCAGGCTACTAGCGGGACCGCCTACGAGCAGTACTTC. The chain couples TRBV5-1 to TRBJ2-7; TRBD2 aligns across 10 bases. Germline trimming cut 7 bases from V and 2 bases from J; bases unmatched to any gene: 9. Per the germline V gene, CDR1 is SGHRS and CDR2 is YFSETQ. The CDR3 spans 15 residues.

This sequence joins TRBV5-1 and TRBJ2-7, with a tentative D call TRBD2 (6 bases). Germline V gives CDR1 SGHRS, CDR2 YFSETQ. The germline V and J ends were trimmed by 2 bases and 3 bases, with 12 bases remaining between them. The CDR3 extends over 14 amino acids. CDR3: CASSFRAEGYEQYF. The CDR3, as DNA: TGCGCCAGCAGCTTCCGTGCGGAGGGCTACGAGCAGTACTTC.

The V gene is TRBV2, the J gene TRBJ2-3; D possibly corresponds to TRBD1 (6 bases). Trimming cost V 7 bases and J 4 bases, with 15 bases left between them. Per the germline V gene, CDR1 is SNHLY and CDR2 is FYNNEI. The CDR3 length is 14 residues. CDR3 sequence (DNA): TGTGCCAGCAATCCGACAACAGGGTCAGATACGCAGTATTTT. Its protein product is CASNPTTGSDTQYF.